The present T cell receptor (beta chain) was sequenced within a study of prognosis after radiotherapy for stage I lung cancer. Study outcomes and limitations: Unique TCR clone counts were lower following stereotactic body radiation therapy (median roughly 9,300 versus 7,200). It was reported that patients with metastases and those without them differed in TRBV and TRBJ gene usage.

It was by two-round multiplex PCR that TCR beta CDR3 was amplified from genomic DNA. Each TRBV and TRBJ gene had its own primer in the first PCR round. TCRdb re-called the multiplex PCR reads with MiXCR, one entry per CDR3 protein. The profile shows some 30,000 distinct CDR3 sequences, 40% to 60% of them singletons. V lost 3 bases to trimming and J lost 4 bases, with 12 bases between them. The germline V gene has CDR1 MNHGY and CDR2 SVAAGI. This CDR3 is 14 amino acids long. In regard to this clonotype: What it recognizes is unknown.

This sequence joins TRBV6-9 and TRBJ1-1, with D unresolved. Here the sequenced sample was PBMCs, taken before or after stereotactic body radiation therapy (not recorded which). The sequence came from a donor aged 50 or older with non-small cell lung cancer. DNA for the CDR3: TGTGCCAGCAGTTACCCCCCCCCGGGCACTGAAGCTTTCTTT. Its translation: CASSYPPPGTEAFF.